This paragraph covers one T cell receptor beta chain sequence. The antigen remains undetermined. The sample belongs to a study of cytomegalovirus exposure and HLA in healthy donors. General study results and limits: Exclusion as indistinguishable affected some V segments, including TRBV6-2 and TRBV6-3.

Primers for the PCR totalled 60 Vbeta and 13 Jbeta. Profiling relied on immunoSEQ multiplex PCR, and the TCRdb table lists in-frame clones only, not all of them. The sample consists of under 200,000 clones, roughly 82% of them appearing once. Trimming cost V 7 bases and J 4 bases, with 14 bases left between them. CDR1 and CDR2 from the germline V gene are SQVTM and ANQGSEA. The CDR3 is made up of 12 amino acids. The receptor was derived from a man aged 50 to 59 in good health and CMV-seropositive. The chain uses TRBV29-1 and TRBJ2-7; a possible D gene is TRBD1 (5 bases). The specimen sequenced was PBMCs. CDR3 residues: CSAPLAGYEQYF. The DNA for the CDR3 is TGCAGCGCCCCCCTGGCAGGGTACGAGCAGTACTTC.